The sequence of this T cell receptor (beta chain) was determined in a study of CD8 T cells in ankylosing spondylitis. Study-level findings and limits: Reports of some motif variants in reactive arthritis synovial fluid and blood predate this one. Those disease-linked clones were CD8+; they were also relatively rare in peripheral blood. Significant enrichment of disease-linked clones was reported in matched ankylosing spondylitis synovial fluid. Roughly eight highly homologous variants made up a TCR beta motif that seemed to typify ankylosing spondylitis blood.

The germline CDR1 and CDR2 sequences are MDHEN and SYDVKM. Trimming cost V 2 bases and J 5 bases; bases outside gene matches: 7. The CDR3 covers 15 residues. TCRdb passed the 5' RACE reads through MiXCR, listing each CDR3 protein once. This repertoire shows more than 250,000 distinct CDR3 sequences, less than 10% found once; its top ten account for 13% to 15%. Concerning this clonotype itself: Its target is unknown.

This TCR derives from a male donor with ankylosing spondylitis. Input material: blood, either unsorted or a sorted T cell fraction (not recorded which). V and J are TRBV28 and TRBJ2-5; 8 bases fit TRBD2. CDR3 sequence reads: CASSLPGRASETQYF. CDR3 coding DNA: TGTGCCAGCAGTTTACCCGGGAGGGCCTCGGAGACCCAGTACTTC.